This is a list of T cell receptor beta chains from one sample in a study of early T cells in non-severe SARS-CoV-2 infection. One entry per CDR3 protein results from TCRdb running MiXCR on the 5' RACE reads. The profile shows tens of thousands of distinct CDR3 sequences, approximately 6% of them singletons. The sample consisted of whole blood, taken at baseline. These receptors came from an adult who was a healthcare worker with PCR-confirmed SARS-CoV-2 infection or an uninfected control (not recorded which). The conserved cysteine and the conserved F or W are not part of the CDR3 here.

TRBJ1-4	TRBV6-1	ASVEQKNEKLF
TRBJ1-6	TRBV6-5	ASSTPGGNFVNSPLH
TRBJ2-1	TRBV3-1	ASSQRGPSLRNEQF
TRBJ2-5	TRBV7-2	ASSLAGGSGETQY
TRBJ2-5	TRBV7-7	ASSRLAGGQETQY
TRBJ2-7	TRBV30	AWSLGEHEQY
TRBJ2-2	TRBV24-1	ATSAVERRFANTGELF
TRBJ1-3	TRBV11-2	ASSLRFSGNTIY
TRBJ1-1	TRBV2	ASMGAVSSGTEAF
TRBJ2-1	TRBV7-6	ASRQVSSYNEQF
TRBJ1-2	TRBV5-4	ASSLPGTYGYT
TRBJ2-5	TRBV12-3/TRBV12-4	ASRKGQHQETQY
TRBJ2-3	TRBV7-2	ASSSQSFRDTDTQY
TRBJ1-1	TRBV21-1	ASSACRDRDTEAF
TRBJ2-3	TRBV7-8	ASSGQGTDTQY
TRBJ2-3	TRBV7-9	ASSQVGAQY
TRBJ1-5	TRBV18	ASSPRGSSNQPQH
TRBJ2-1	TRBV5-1	ASSLGGGWEQF
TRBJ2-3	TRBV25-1	ASSDSGLAGARDTQY
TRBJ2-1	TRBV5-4	ASSLAGFSQEF
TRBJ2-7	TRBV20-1	SASYRAGGEYEQY
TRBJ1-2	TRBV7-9	ASRAGIGYGYT
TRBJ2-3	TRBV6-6	ASSYAGSSADTQY
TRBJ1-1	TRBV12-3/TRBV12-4	ASRRSRNTEAF
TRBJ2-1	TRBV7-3	ASSAGAHSDEQF
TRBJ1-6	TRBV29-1	SVADRPKDSPLH
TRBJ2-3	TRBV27	ASSSTRGSGREGTQY
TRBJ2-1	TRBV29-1	SGDQGANEQF
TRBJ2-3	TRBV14	ASSQGSTQY
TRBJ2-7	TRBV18	ASSPTSGGAWEQY
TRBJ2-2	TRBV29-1	SVAPGDTPNTGELF
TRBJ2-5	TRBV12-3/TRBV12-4	ASSFLLAGVETQY
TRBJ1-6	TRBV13	ASTSSRGSNSPLH
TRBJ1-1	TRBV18	ASSLDRGNTEAF
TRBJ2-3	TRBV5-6	ASSLRRRGGVSDTQY
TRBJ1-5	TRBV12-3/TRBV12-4	ASSENRGNQPQH
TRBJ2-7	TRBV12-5	ASVPEPSSYEQY
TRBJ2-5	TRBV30	AWSAGLAGDETQY
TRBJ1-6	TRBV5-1	ASSLDRGAYSPLH
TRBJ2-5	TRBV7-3	ASSLIAGQETQY
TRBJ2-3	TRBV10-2	ASSVSTDTQY
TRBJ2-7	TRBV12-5	ASGPSGGGYEQY
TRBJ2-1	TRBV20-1	SARGRAASSYNEQF
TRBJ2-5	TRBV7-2	ASSLAVGAGGLRETQY
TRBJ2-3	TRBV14	ASSQAGRDTQY
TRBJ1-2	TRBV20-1	SARDPARGLLGYT
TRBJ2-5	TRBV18	ASSPGPRTSGQETQY
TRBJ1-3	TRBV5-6	ASLLKGTSGNTIY